A selection of T cell receptor beta chains follows, all from one sample in a study of early T cells in non-severe SARS-CoV-2 infection. TCRdb itself ran the 5' RACE reads through MiXCR, one entry per CDR3 protein. The sample consists of about 80,000 distinct CDR3 sequences, about 17% of them appearing once. The sample consisted of whole blood. These receptors were taken from an adult who was a healthcare worker with PCR-confirmed SARS-CoV-2 infection or an uninfected control (not recorded which). The CDR3 runs from the conserved cysteine through the conserved F or W. D genes are given only for firm matches. Expanded clones are given a class, and other clones once, few, many or no size at all.

J gene | D gene | V gene | clone size | CDR3 protein | CDR3 DNA
TRBJ2-1 | NA | TRBV2 | NA | CATRDGFRFF | TGTGCCACAAGGGATGGCTTCCGGTTCTTC
TRBJ1-3 | NA | TRBV9 | NA | CASTTLSSGNTIYF | TGTGCCAGCACCACTCTAAGCTCTGGAAACACCATATATTTT
TRBJ1-2 | TRBD1 | TRBV12-3/TRBV12-4 | NA | CVSSLKGALGYTF | TGTGTCAGCAGTTTAAAGGGGGCTCTTGGCTACACCTTC
TRBJ2-3 | NA | TRBV15 | NA | CATSRDPGLTTDTQYF | TGTGCCACCAGCAGAGATCCTGGACTTACTACAGATACGCAGTATTTT
TRBJ2-2 | NA | TRBV7-9 | many | CASLGAANTGELFF | TGTGCCAGCCTCGGGGCAGCGAACACCGGGGAGCTGTTTTTT
TRBJ2-3 | NA | TRBV11-2 | NA | CASSPRGAATDTQYF | TGTGCCAGCAGTCCTCGGGGCGCGGCCACAGATACGCAGTATTTT
TRBJ2-3 | NA | TRBV15 | NA | CATSRDSKRLGTQYF | TGTGCCACCAGCAGAGATTCCAAAAGACTAGGAACGCAGTATTTT
TRBJ1-1 | TRBD1 | TRBV29-1 | few | CSTKQGMNTEAFF | TGCAGCACAAAACAGGGGATGAACACTGAAGCTTTCTTT
TRBJ1-2 | NA | TRBV11-2 | NA | CASSPLGGNYGYTF | TGTGCCAGCAGCCCTTTAGGGGGAAACTATGGCTACACCTTC
TRBJ1-6 | TRBD1 | TRBV5-8 | NA | CASSLEGAQNSPLHF | TGTGCCAGCAGCTTGGAGGGGGCACAGAACTCACCCCTCCACTTT
TRBJ2-5 | NA | TRBV7-9 | few | CASSLARQGQEETQYF | TGTGCCAGCAGCTTAGCCAGGCAGGGGCAGGAAGAGACCCAGTACTTC
TRBJ2-1 | TRBD2 | TRBV5-4 | NA | CASRLGTSGGAGHNEQFF | TGTGCCAGCAGGCTGGGGACTAGCGGGGGGGCCGGTCACAATGAGCAGTTCTTC
TRBJ2-1 | TRBD2 | TRBV27 | few | CASSLSSGLGLGEQFF | TGTGCCAGCAGTTTATCCTCGGGACTAGGGCTCGGTGAGCAGTTCTTC
TRBJ1-2 | NA | TRBV6-1 | few | CASRISGQVYGYTF | TGTGCCAGCAGGATATCGGGACAAGTCTATGGCTACACCTTC
TRBJ2-1 | NA | TRBV30 | NA | CAWSFTGSHEQFF | TGTGCCTGGAGTTTTACAGGGTCCCATGAGCAGTTCTTC
TRBJ2-1 | NA | TRBV4-2 | many | CASSHLRDSYNEQFF | TGTGCCAGCAGCCATCTGAGGGATTCCTACAATGAGCAGTTCTTC
TRBJ1-1 | NA | TRBV14 | many | CASSQVVGNTEAFF | TGTGCCAGCAGCCAAGTAGTAGGAAACACTGAAGCTTTCTTT
TRBJ2-7 | TRBD1 | TRBV20-1 | NA | CSAPQPPRDRGPYEQYF | TGCAGTGCTCCCCAGCCCCCCCGGGACAGGGGTCCCTACGAGCAGTACTTC
TRBJ2-7 | TRBD2 | TRBV5-1 | few | CARGLAVIYEQYF | TGCGCCAGGGGACTAGCGGTTATATACGAGCAGTACTTC
TRBJ1-5 | NA | TRBV12-3/TRBV12-4 | few | CASTQGDQPQHF | TGTGCCAGCACCCAAGGGGATCAGCCCCAGCATTTT
TRBJ1-5 | NA | TRBV12-3/TRBV12-4 | NA | CASSLSSNQPQHF | TGTGCCAGCAGTTTATCTAGCAATCAGCCCCAGCATTTT
TRBJ2-1 | NA | TRBV7-2 | NA | CASSLRGGRLYNEQFF | TGTGCCAGCAGCTTAAGGGGGGGACGACTTTACAATGAGCAGTTCTTC
TRBJ1-1 | NA | TRBV29-1 | NA | CSVEEVWNTEAFF | TGCAGCGTTGAAGAGGTTTGGAACACTGAAGCTTTCTTT